The 17 T cell receptor beta chains below were found in one sample sequenced in a study of blood T cell repertoires in COVID-19. Sequencing was performed with immunoSEQ multiplex PCR; in TCRdb, only in-frame clones are kept and a portion is missing. This table holds 200,000 to 250,000 clones, around 90% found once. The sequenced sample consisted of peripheral blood. The receptors were gathered from a man between 60 and 75 years old with acute or convalescent COVID-19.

The chain uses TRBV18 and TRBJ1-5, with D perhaps matching TRBD1 (6 bases). CDR3 length equals 16 residues. Per germline, CDR1 KGHSH and CDR2 LQKENI. The V and J ends lost 2 bases and 3 bases respectively, with 14 bases between them. CDR3 coding DNA: TGTGCCAGCTCACCAGTGGGGGGGCTGGACAATCAGCCCCAGCATTTT. This codes for CASSPVGGLDNQPQHF.

The chain links TRBV30 to TRBJ2-2; 11 bases align to TRBD2. Germline CDR1 reads GTSNPN; CDR2 reads SVGIG (reference sequence). The junction had 3 bases not matched to a gene; V was cut back by 5 bases and J by 1 base. CDR3 length: 15 residues. DNA of the CDR3: TGTGCCTGGGAAGGACTAGCGGGGAACACCGGGGAGCTGTTTTTT. It yields the protein CAWEGLAGNTGELFF.

Here the CDR3 reads CASSRTGTAQETQYF. CDR3 coding DNA: TGTGCCAGCAGCCGGACCGGGACAGCTCAAGAGACCCAGTACTTC. This chain connects TRBV3-1 (or the pseudogene TRBV3-2) to TRBJ2-5, with 7 bases aligning to TRBD1. Per the germline V gene, CDR1 is LGHDT and CDR2 is YNNKEL (reference sequence). The J segment lost 2 bases and the V segment lost 4 bases, leaving 7 bases of the junction unmatched. The CDR3 consists of 15 residues.

The gene calls are TRBV5-1 and TRBJ2-7, with TRBD1 matching over 9 bases. From germline, CDR1 is SGHRS and CDR2 YFSETQ. V lost 4 bases, J lost 3 bases, and 5 bases stayed unmatched. The CDR3 loop spans 14 amino acids. DNA of the CDR3: TGCGCCAGCAGCCGGGCGGGACAGGGCTACGAGCAGTACTTC. Protein product: CASSRAGQGYEQYF.

V usage is TRBV30 and J usage is TRBJ1-1; TRBD1 might be the D (6 bases). The CDR3 contains 13 residues. The V gene's germline CDR1 is GTSNPN and CDR2 SVGIG (reference sequence). The ends were cut back, 3 bases at V and 11 bases at J, with 19 bases in the middle. CDR3 sequence (DNA): TGTGCCTGGAGGCGGGGGCGGCGAGGTGATGCTTTCTTT. This sequence encodes CAWRRGRRGDAFF.

The chain has TRBV29-1 and TRBJ2-5; 8 nucleotides align to TRBD1. V lost 6 bases and J lost 4; bases outside the gene matches: 4. Germline V gene lookup returns CDR1 SQVTM and CDR2 ANQGSEA. This CDR3 contains 12 residues. The CDR3 spells CSVGQGRETQYF. The CDR3 DNA follows: TGCAGCGTAGGACAGGGTCGAGAGACCCAGTACTTC.

This chain joins TRBV27 and TRBJ1-2; perhaps TRBD1 as D (5 bases). This CDR3 is 14 amino acids long. V lost 6 bases to trimming and J lost 7 bases, with 18 bases between them. CDR1 is MNHEY, CDR2 SMNVEV, per germline (reference sequence). The chain's CDR3 is CASRSHQGTFGYTF. In nucleotides, the CDR3 is TGTGCCAGCAGATCCCATCAGGGTACGTTTGGCTACACCTTC.

V gene TRBV6-1 combines with J gene TRBJ2-7; D gene ambiguous. Trimming shortened V by 1 base and J by 10 bases, and 8 bases separated the two germline ends. Germline V CDR1 and CDR2: MNHNS, SASEGT. The length of the CDR3 is 11 residues. CDR3 sequence reads: CASSEGPSQYF. Written as DNA, the CDR3 is TGTGCCAGCAGTGAAGGGCCATCCCAGTACTTC.

This chain connects TRBV7-3 to TRBJ2-1; D may be TRBD1 (5 bases). Germline CDR1 is SGHTA and CDR2 is FQGTGA. The V gene lost 1 base and the J gene lost 5 bases, with 21 bases spanning the gap. The CDR3 runs 18 residues. The CDR3 nucleotides read TGTGCCAGCAGCTTAATCCAAGATCAGGGCAATCTACACAATGAGCAGTTCTTC. Translating gives CASSLIQDQGNLHNEQFF.

The J gene is TRBJ1-1, the V gene TRBV27; no clear D. The CDR3 is 15 residues long. V was pared by 2 bases and J by 1 base, with 11 bases between. The germline CDR1 and CDR2 sequences are MNHEY and SMNVEV (reference sequence). CDR3 in DNA: TGTGCCAGCAGTTTACAGCCTACTAGGAACACTGAAGCTTTCTTT. As protein: CASSLQPTRNTEAFF.

The V and J genes are TRBV25-1 and TRBJ2-7, with D unclear. There are 14 residues in the CDR3. CDR1 is MGHDK, CDR2 SYGVNS, per germline. V gave up 3 bases and J gave up 2 bases, with 11 bases separating them. DNA for the CDR3: TGTGCCAGCAGTGACGACATACCCCCCTACGAGCAGTACTTC. Translation gives CASSDDIPPYEQYF.

J is TRBJ1-6 and V is TRBV18; 11 bases are a match to TRBD1. The CDR3 extends over 17 amino acids. Trimming at V came to 3 bases and at J to 6 bases, leaving 7 bases not matched to a gene. From germline, CDR1 is KGHSH and CDR2 LQKENI. Here the CDR3 reads CASSPLPGTGGNSPLHF. The CDR3 DNA reads TGTGCCAGCTCACCTCTCCCGGGGACAGGGGGTAATTCACCCCTCCACTTT.

The rearrangement joins TRBV6-5 to TRBJ2-1; the D gene is possibly TRBD2 (5 bases). This CDR3 is 15 amino acids long. Trimming left V 5 bases short and J 3 bases short, with 14 bases between. Germline assignment: CDR1 MNHEY and CDR2 SVGAGI. Here the CDR3 reads CASSPPGERYNEQFF. The CDR3 region has the DNA TGTGCCAGCAGTCCACCCGGGGAGCGCTACAATGAGCAGTTCTTC.

This chain's CDR3 is CASRRSGGVYEQFF. DNA for the CDR3: TGTGCCAGTAGGCGTAGCGGGGGGGTGTATGAGCAGTTCTTC. The J gene is TRBJ2-1, the V gene TRBV19, with 11 bases that match TRBD2. From germline, CDR1 is LNHDA and CDR2 SQIVND (reference sequence). V was pared by 6 bases and J by 8 bases, with 6 bases of the junction left unmatched. The CDR3 contains 14 residues.

This clone came up once. The V and J genes are TRBV6-2 or TRBV6-3 and TRBJ2-7, with D possibly being TRBD1 (5 bases). Looked up from germline, CDR1 is MNHEY and CDR2 is SVGEGT. This CDR3 contains 12 residues. Trimming took 6 bases from V and 3 from J, leaving 9 bases between them. CDR3 sequence reads: CASSDSSYEQYF. DNA for the CDR3: TGTGCCAGCAGCGACAGCAGCTACGAGCAGTACTTC.

The gene calls are TRBV4-2 and TRBJ2-3, with D unresolved. Trimming removed 4 bases from V and 3 bases from J, with 5 bases in between. CDR1 LGHNA and CDR2 YNFKEQ come from the germline V gene. The CDR3 consists of 12 residues. The CDR3 coding sequence is TGTGCCAGCAGCCCCACTACAGATACGCAGTATTTT. This translates into CASSPTTDTQYF.

The sample holds many counts of this clone. V is TRBV10-1 and J is TRBJ1-1; tentatively, D is TRBD1 (6 bases). Trimming stripped 4 bases from V and 4 bases from J, with 13 bases between. Germline CDR1 is WNHNN and CDR2 is SYGVQD (reference sequence). The CDR3 is 14 amino acids. The CDR3 bases are TGCGCCAGCAGTGCTTTGGGCAGGGGCACTGAAGCTTTCTTT. It is translated as CASSALGRGTEAFF.